A selection of T cell receptor beta chains follows, all from one sample in a study of cytomegalovirus exposure and HLA in healthy donors. Libraries were prepared by immunoSEQ multiplex PCR; TCRdb keeps only in-frame clonotypes and omits some of them. The table shows 95,000 to 100,000 clones, with 75% to 90% occurring only once. The sequenced sample was PBMCs. The receptors here all came from a man aged 30 to 45 in good health and CMV-seronegative. The conserved cysteine and the conserved F or W are not part of the CDR3 here.

j_call v_call cdr3_length cdr3_aa
TRBJ1-3 TRBV6-6 10 ASSAGGNTIY
TRBJ1-4 TRBV2 15 ASSERRGQSKNEKLF
TRBJ1-4 TRBV30 13 AWSPRDRGGEKLF
TRBJ2-1 TRBV6-5 13 ASSPSGMPYNEQF
TRBJ1-5 TRBV6-5 11 ASKRGGDQPQH
TRBJ2-7 TRBV7-9 14 ASSLGLAGDGYEQY
TRBJ2-3 TRBV27 11 ASSLWGGDTQY
TRBJ1-5 TRBV10-2 11 ASSDSGGQPQH
TRBJ1-1 TRBV28 11 ASSFQGRTEAF
TRBJ2-2 TRBV5-1 15 ASSPKLAGGSTGELF
TRBJ2-3 TRBV4-2 15 ASSQGLAGGIADTQY
TRBJ2-5 TRBV5-5 13 ASSSLGGRQETQY
TRBJ2-1 TRBV28 13 ASSPIRDYLNEQF
TRBJ2-5 TRBV4-1 11 ASSRNRGETQY
TRBJ2-2 TRBV6-1 14 ASSVRPGGRTGELF
TRBJ2-7 TRBV11-1 12 ASSLWTSRYEQY
TRBJ2-2 TRBV27 12 ASSYRENTGELF
TRBJ2-1 TRBV7-9 13 ASSGWDRVDNEQF
TRBJ2-1 TRBV2 13 ASRLLAGGNNEQF
TRBJ2-3 TRBV29-1 14 SVDVTQASPTDTQY
TRBJ2-7 TRBV6-1 10 ASSEKPYEQY
TRBJ2-3 TRBV7-2 12 ASSLDINTDTQY
TRBJ2-3 TRBV13 11 ASSSPIGDTQY
TRBJ2-7 TRBV4-2 14 ASSQSLAGEYHEQY
TRBJ1-1 TRBV5-1 14 ASSQGQGQWDTEAF
TRBJ2-7 TRBV7-3 13 ASSLGSSGLYEQY
TRBJ1-6 TRBV4-2 15 ASNRGGLSSYNSPLH
TRBJ2-5 TRBV28 12 ASSLGDRRETQY
TRBJ2-4 TRBV9 12 ASSVGGDSSIQY
TRBJ1-2 TRBV30 12 AWRVEGQGYGYT
TRBJ2-1 TRBV7-7 14 ASSPGAGTGGNEQF
TRBJ1-5 TRBV4-2 15 ASSQWGGQGDNQPQH
TRBJ2-2 TRBV19 10 ASSLTGGELF
TRBJ1-6 TRBV10-3 15 AISESKAGGQRSPLH
TRBJ2-7 TRBV28 11 ASSLDRRGEQY
TRBJ1-5 TRBV2 12 ASREWNSNQPQH
TRBJ2-5 TRBV18 13 ASSPSVGSQETQY
TRBJ2-1 TRBV7-3 13 ASSLMQDPYNEQF
TRBJ2-1 TRBV5-1 17 ASSLRSAGSGSRLNEQF
TRBJ2-1 TRBV7-9 14 ASSLTGTSYYNEQF
TRBJ1-5 TRBV2 11 ASKTGPNQPQH
TRBJ1-2 TRBV10-3 11 AISGQEFGGYT
TRBJ1-2 TRBV4-3 12 ASSRGTENYGYT
TRBJ1-1 TRBV7-9 13 ASSPGTGGSAEAF
TRBJ2-7 TRBV30 12 AGGDLSLSYEQY
TRBJ2-2 TRBV10-3 14 AISESARDSAGELF
TRBJ2-7 TRBV27 11 ASRHGGNYEQY
TRBJ2-1 TRBV5-4 11 ASSIWTSVEQF
TRBJ2-3 TRBV5-1 12 ASSPSGSTDTQY
TRBJ1-5 TRBV27 16 ASSLFPTGGISNQPQH
TRBJ2-1 TRBV10-3 10 AISEQAYEQF
TRBJ2-3 TRBV7-6 12 ASSLDSGGPTQY
TRBJ1-1 TRBV11-2 12 ASSLGQGRTEAF
TRBJ2-2 TRBV28 19 ASSAYQGALASGRSTGELF
TRBJ2-1 TRBV14 14 ASSLTSGWGNNEQF
TRBJ2-3 TRBV9 14 ASSGYRGASTDTQY
TRBJ2-3 TRBV4-3 16 ASSQDSRLAGGGDTQY